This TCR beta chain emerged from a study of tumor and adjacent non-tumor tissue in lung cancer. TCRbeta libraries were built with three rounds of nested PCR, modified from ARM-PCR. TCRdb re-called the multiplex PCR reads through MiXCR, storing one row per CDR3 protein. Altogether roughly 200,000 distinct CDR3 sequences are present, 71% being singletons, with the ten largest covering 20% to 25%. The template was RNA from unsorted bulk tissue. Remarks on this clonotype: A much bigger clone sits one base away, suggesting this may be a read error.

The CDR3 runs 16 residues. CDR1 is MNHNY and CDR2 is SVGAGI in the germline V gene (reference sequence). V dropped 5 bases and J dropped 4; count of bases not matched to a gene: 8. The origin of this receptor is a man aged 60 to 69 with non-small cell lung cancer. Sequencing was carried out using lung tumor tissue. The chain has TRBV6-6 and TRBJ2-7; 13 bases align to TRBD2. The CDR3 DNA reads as TGTGCCAGCAGTGCCCCGACTAGCGGGGGGACGTACGAGCAGTACTTC. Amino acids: CASSAPTSGGTYEQYF.